Listed here is a single TCR beta chain. The sample originates from a study of blood T cell repertoires in COVID-19. Study details: Donors in the United States, Italy and Spain gave samples during acute or convalescent COVID-19.

The study recruited people aged about 18 to 90 years across approximately 25 US areas. The study assigned cohorts using participant-reported clinical history. Study processing details: Nucleated cell counts were estimated from reference gene primer amplification. TCRdb keeps only in-frame clones here, not all; method: immunoSEQ multiplex PCR. That table gives V, J and clone size, and the DNA gave D and trimming. The sample comprises roughly 260,000 clones, about nine tenths of which are singletons, and about 2.7% rests with the top ten. This CDR3 spans 15 amino acids. V was pared by 5 bases and J by 3 bases, with 8 bases of the junction left unmatched. CDR1 is MNHEY and CDR2 is SMNVEV in the germline V gene (reference sequence).

The sequenced sample consisted of PBMCs or T cells enriched from blood (not recorded which). The chain combines TRBV27 with TRBJ2-3; 7 bases map to TRBD1. The receptor was isolated from a woman in her late teens or twenties who had recovered from COVID-19. The CDR3 sequence is CASSRPGQNTDTQYF. DNA of the CDR3: TGTGCCAGCAGTCGTCCGGGACAGAATACAGATACGCAGTATTTT.